This T cell receptor beta chain was identified in a study of neurological immune-mediated disorders. TCRdb passed the 5' RACE reads through MiXCR, listing each CDR3 protein once. The table has 85,000 to 90,000 distinct CDR3 sequences, around 3.5% seen once. This clonotype has more than one count but fewer than ten. A read error may explain this, as a much larger clone is one base away. The unsorted libraries were produced from 2 million PBMCs held at -80 C. The CDR3 has 14 residues. The germline gives CDR1 LNHNV, CDR2 YYDKDF (reference sequence). This chain uses TRBV15 with TRBJ1-3, with no clear D. This TCR came from a woman aged 50 to 60 with multiple sclerosis. Sequences were obtained from PBMCs. The CDR3 DNA sequence: TGTGCCACCAGCAGAGATGACCCGAGAAAAACCATATATTTT. Its translation: CATSRDDPRKTIYF.